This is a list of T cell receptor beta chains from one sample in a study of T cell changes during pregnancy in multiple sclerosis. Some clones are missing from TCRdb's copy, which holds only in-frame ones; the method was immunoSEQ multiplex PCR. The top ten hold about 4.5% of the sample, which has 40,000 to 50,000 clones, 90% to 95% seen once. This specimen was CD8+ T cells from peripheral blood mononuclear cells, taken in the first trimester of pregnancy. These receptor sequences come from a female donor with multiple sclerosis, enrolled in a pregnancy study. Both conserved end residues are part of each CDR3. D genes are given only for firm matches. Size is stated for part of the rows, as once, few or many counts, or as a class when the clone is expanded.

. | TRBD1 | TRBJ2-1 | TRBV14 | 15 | TGTGCCAGCAGCCCCTTTGGAGGGACAGGCAATGAGCAGTTCTTC | CASSPFGGTGNEQFF
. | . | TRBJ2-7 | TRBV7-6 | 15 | TGTGCCAGCAGCTTAGGTGGACTGACCGACTACGAGCAGTACTTC | CASSLGGLTDYEQYF
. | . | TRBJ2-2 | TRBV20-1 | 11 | TGCAGTCAGGGGAACACCGGGGAGCTGTTTTTT | CSQGNTGELFF
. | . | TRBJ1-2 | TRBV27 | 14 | TGTGCCAGCAGTTTACGGGGTTTAGGGTATGGCTACACCTTC | CASSLRGLGYGYTF
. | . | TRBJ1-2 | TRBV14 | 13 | TGTGCCAGCAGCCAAAACAACCCCTATGGCTACACCTTC | CASSQNNPYGYTF
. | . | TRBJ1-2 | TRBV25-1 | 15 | TGTGCCAGCAGTAACCGGGACTCAGCTAACTATGGCTACACCTTC | CASSNRDSANYGYTF
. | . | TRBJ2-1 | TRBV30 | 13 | TGTGCCTGGAGTGTATCCCCCCGCGGGGAGCAGTTCTTC | CAWSVSPRGEQFF
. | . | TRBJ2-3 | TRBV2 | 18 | TGTGCCAGCAGTGAGTGGTTCGCGGCTTCAGAAAGCACAGATACGCAGTATTTT | CASSEWFAASESTDTQYF
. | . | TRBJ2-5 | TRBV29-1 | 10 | TGCAGCGTTCCGGAAGAGACCCAGTACTTC | CSVPEETQYF
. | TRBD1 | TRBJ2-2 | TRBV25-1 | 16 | TGTGCCAGCAGTGAATCCGTACAGGGGGCGGCCGGGGAGCTGTTTTTT | CASSESVQGAAGELFF
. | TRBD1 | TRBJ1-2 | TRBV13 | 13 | TGTGCCAGCAGCTTAAGACAGGGCGATGGCTACACCTTC | CASSLRQGDGYTF
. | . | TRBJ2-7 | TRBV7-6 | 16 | TGTGCCAGCAGCAGGTCCGAGGGGGAGTTCTCCTACGAGCAGTACTTC | CASSRSEGEFSYEQYF
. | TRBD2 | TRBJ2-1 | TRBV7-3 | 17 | TGTGCCAGCAGCTTAGGACTAGCGCATCTCCAGGGCGATGAGCAGTTCTTC | CASSLGLAHLQGDEQFF
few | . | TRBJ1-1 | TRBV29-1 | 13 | TGCAGCGTAGGGGAAGGGGTCGGCACTGAAGCTTTCTTT | CSVGEGVGTEAFF
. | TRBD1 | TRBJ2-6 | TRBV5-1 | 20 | TGCGCCAGCAGCTTGGTCCCTTGGGACAGCCCCGTGGGGGGGGCCAACGTCCTGACTTTC | CASSLVPWDSPVGGANVLTF
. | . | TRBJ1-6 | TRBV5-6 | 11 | TGTGCCAGCAGTTCGGGGGGGCCCCTCCACTTT | CASSSGGPLHF
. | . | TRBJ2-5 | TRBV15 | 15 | TGTGCCACCAGCAGAGAAGTATTTTTCAGGGAGACCCAGTACTTC | CATSREVFFRETQYF
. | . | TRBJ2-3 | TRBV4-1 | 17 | TGCGCCAGCAGCCAATCCTCTAGGGAGACTAGCACAGATACGCAGTATTTT | CASSQSSRETSTDTQYF
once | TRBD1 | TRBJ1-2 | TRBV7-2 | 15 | TGTGCCAGCAGCCCCGGGACAGGACCGGCATATGGCTACACCTTC | CASSPGTGPAYGYTF
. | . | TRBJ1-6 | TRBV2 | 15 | TGTGCCAGCAGTGAAAGAAGGACAAAGAATTCACCCCTCCACTTT | CASSERRTKNSPLHF
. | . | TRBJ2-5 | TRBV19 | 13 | TGTGCCAGTAGTGCACAGGGTGGAGAGACCCAGTACTTC | CASSAQGGETQYF
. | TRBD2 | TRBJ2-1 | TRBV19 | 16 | TGTGCCAGTAGTATGAGTAGCGGGGGAACCTACAATGAGCAGTTCTTC | CASSMSSGGTYNEQFF
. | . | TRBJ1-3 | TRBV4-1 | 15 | TGCGCCAGCAGCCAAGATCGAGGGTCGGGAAACACCATATATTTT | CASSQDRGSGNTIYF
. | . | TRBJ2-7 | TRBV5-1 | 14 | TGCGCCAGCAGCGAATTGAGCAGGGAGGACGAGCAGTACTTC | CASSELSREDEQYF
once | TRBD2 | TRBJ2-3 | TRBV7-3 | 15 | TGTGCCAGCAGCTCGACTAGCGGACGCACAGATACGCAGTATTTT | CASSSTSGRTDTQYF
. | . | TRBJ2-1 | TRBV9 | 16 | TGTGCCAGCAGCGGCCAAACTATGCGCTCCTACAATGAGCAGTTCTTC | CASSGQTMRSYNEQFF
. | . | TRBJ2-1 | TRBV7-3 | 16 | TGTGCCAGCACCCCCCGGGGGTCCCTCTCCTACAATGAGCAGTTCTTC | CASTPRGSLSYNEQFF
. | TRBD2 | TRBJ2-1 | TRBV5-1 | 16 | TGCGCCAGCAGCTTGAACGGCGGGAGGTACTACAATGAGCAGTTCTTC | CASSLNGGRYYNEQFF
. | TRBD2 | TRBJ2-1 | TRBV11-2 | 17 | TGTGCCAGCAGCCAGCGCCACGGGGGGGGCGCCGGCAATGAGCAGTTCTTC | CASSQRHGGGAGNEQFF
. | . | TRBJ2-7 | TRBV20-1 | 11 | TGCAGTGCTAGAGATATATACGAGCAGTACTTC | CSARDIYEQYF
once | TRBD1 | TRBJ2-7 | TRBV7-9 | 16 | TGTGCCAGCAGCTTACCCCGGGACAGGGGATCCTACGAGCAGTACTTC | CASSLPRDRGSYEQYF
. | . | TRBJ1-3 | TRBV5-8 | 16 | TGTGCCAGCAGCCCAGAGGCGGGGTATTCTGGAAACACCATATATTTT | CASSPEAGYSGNTIYF
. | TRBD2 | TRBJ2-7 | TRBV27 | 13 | TGTGCCAGCAGTTCGGCGGGAGTGTACGAGCAGTACTTC | CASSSAGVYEQYF
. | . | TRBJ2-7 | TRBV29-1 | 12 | TGCAGCGTCCTAACAGGAGCCTACGAGCAGTACTTC | CSVLTGAYEQYF
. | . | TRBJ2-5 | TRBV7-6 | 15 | TGTGCCAGCAGCCACGCGGGTGATCCCCAAGAGACCCAGTACTTC | CASSHAGDPQETQYF
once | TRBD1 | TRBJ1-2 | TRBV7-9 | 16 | TGTGCCAGCAGCTCGTCGACAGGGGTTTCTAACTATGGCTACACCTTC | CASSSSTGVSNYGYTF
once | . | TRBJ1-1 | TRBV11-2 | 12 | TGTGCCAGCAGCTCGGGACAACTTGAAGCTTTCTTT | CASSSGQLEAFF
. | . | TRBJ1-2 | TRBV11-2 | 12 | TGTGCCAGCAGCTCTCTAGGCTATGGCTACACCTTC | CASSSLGYGYTF
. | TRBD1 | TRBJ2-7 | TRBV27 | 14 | TGTGCCAGCAGTCACCGGGACAGGGGTAACGAGCAGTACTTC | CASSHRDRGNEQYF
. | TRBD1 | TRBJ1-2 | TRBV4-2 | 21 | TGTGCCAGCAGCCTTAAGTCGCCCGGGACAGGGGAAAAGAGCCCTAACTATGGCTACACCTTC | CASSLKSPGTGEKSPNYGYTF